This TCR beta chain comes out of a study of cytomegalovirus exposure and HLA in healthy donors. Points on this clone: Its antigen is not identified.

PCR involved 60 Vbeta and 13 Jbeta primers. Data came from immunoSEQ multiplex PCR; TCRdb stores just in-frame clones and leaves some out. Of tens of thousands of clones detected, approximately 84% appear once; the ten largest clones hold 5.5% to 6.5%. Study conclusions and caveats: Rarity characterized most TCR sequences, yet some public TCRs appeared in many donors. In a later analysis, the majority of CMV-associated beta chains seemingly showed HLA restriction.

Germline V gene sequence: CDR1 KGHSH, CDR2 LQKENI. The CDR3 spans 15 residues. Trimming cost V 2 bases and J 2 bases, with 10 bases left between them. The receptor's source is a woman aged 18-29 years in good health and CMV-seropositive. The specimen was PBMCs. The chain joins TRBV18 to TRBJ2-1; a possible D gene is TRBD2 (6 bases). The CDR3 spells CASSPGGLPYNEQFF. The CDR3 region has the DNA TGTGCCAGCTCACCAGGTGGACTACCCTACAATGAGCAGTTCTTC.